This passage covers 18 T cell receptor beta chains from one sample sequenced in a study of T cells in Graves' hyperthyroidism and ophthalmopathy. Amplification yielded TCR beta CDR3 regions, with RNA transcripts as the source. TCR CDR3 regions were first amplified by RT-PCR with HTBI primers. In TCRdb, the multiplex PCR reads were re-called with MiXCR into one record per CDR3 protein. Of around 690,000 distinct CDR3 sequences listed, 15% to 20% are singletons. Specimen: blood. The receptor set was obtained from a man aged 45 to 65 with Graves' hyperthyroidism.

This clonotype was recorded a few times. The V and J genes are TRBV7-2 and TRBJ1-5, with 9 bases aligning to TRBD1. V shed 6 bases and J 2 bases; nucleotides not matched to a gene: 17. The germline V gene encodes CDR1 SGHTA and CDR2 FQGNSA. The CDR3 is 19 residues long. CDR3 sequence reads: CASSPRTGAARFRNQPQHF. Written as DNA, the CDR3 is TGTGCCAGCAGTCCACGGACAGGGGCAGCACGTTTTCGCAATCAGCCCCAGCATTTT.

This clonotype was recorded once. This chain connects TRBV28 to TRBJ1-2, with D possibly being TRBD1 (6 bases). V was clipped by 6 bases and J by 5 bases, with 10 bases between them. Germline V gene sequence: CDR1 MDHEN, CDR2 SYDVKM. This CDR3 comprises 12 residues. CDR3 loop: CASSPDRYGYTF. The CDR3 bases are TGTGCCAGCAGCCCGGACAGATATGGCTACACCTTC.

This clonotype was found many times. The rearrangement uses TRBV28 and TRBJ2-1; D call uncertain. Trimming took 2 bases from V and 9 from J, leaving 8 bases between them. Germline V gene lookup returns CDR1 MDHEN and CDR2 SYDVKM. This CDR3 has 12 amino acids. The CDR3 coding sequence is TGTGCCAGCAGTTTACGTAAATCTGAGCAGTTCTTC. Translating gives CASSLRKSEQFF. The whole variable domain, remainder taken from reference TRBV28 and TRBJ2-1, is DVKVTQSSRYLVKRTGEKVFLECVQDMDHENMFWYRQDPGLGLRLIYFSYDVKMKEKGDIPEGYSVSREKKERFSLILESASTNQTSMYLCASSLRKSEQFFGPGTRLTVL.

In its sample, this clonotype was seen once. This chain's CDR3 is CSAREGIYNSPLHF. DNA for the CDR3: TGCAGTGCTAGAGAGGGAATCTATAATTCACCCCTCCACTTT. V gene TRBV20-1 combines with J gene TRBJ1-6, with unresolved D. The CDR3 length is 14 residues. Trimming cost V 0 bases and J 3 bases, with 6 bases left between them. CDR1 and CDR2 from the germline V gene are DFQATT and SNEGSKA (reference sequence).

This chain links TRBV19 with TRBJ2-3; a weak D match, TRBD1 (6 bases). Trimming removed 3 bases from V and 3 bases from J, with 13 bases in between. This CDR3 is 15 amino acids long. The germline V gene encodes CDR1 LNHDA and CDR2 SQIVND (reference sequence). CDR3 DNA: TGTGCCAGTAGTATGGAAGGGGGTCGAACAGATACGCAGTATTTT. This codes for CASSMEGGRTDTQYF.

This clonotype was observed at least ten times. The chain recombines TRBV12-3 or TRBV12-4 with TRBJ2-3; 12 positions match TRBD2. The CDR3 runs 15 residues. V dropped 7 bases and J dropped 6; count of bases not matched to a gene: 8. CDR3 region: CASTKLAGGGDTQYF. The CDR3 DNA sequence: TGTGCCAGCACCAAACTAGCGGGAGGAGGCGATACGCAGTATTTT.

This chain joins TRBV6-2 or TRBV6-3 and TRBJ2-7, with D possibly being TRBD1 (5 bases). CDR3 size: 15 residues. V was clipped by 0 bases and J by 3 bases, with 12 bases between them. Germline V gene lookup returns CDR1 MNHEY and CDR2 SVGEGT. In nucleotides, the CDR3 is TGTGCCAGCAGTTACTCGACAGCGCAGGGCTACGAGCAGTACTTC. Protein: CASSYSTAQGYEQYF.

This clonotype was detected only a few times. The chain has TRBV7-9 and TRBJ2-2, with TRBD2 identical over 11 bases. V was pared by 5 bases and J by 5 bases, with 10 bases of the junction left unmatched. CDR1 is SEHNR and CDR2 is FQNEAQ in the germline V gene (reference sequence). The CDR3 length is 17 residues. Here the CDR3 reads CASSQRLAGGGTGELFF. In nucleotides, the CDR3 is TGTGCCAGCAGCCAGAGGCTAGCGGGAGGAGGTACCGGGGAGCTGTTTTTT.

The V and J genes are TRBV7-9 and TRBJ2-2; D not certain. CDR3 length: 14 amino acids. With 10 bases removed from V and 5 bases from J, the gap between germline ends came to 17 bases. Germline CDR1 SEHNR, CDR2 FQNEAQ (reference sequence). For the CDR3, the DNA is TGTGCCACCTCCAGATCAGATATTACCGGGGAGCTGTTTTTT. Its translation is CATSRSDITGELFF.

The sample holds many counts of this clonotype. The chain combines TRBV2 with TRBJ2-3, with D uncertain. This CDR3 has 10 residues. The V gene lost 9 bases and the J gene lost 2 bases, with 3 bases spanning the gap. Germline V gene sequence: CDR1 SNHLY, CDR2 FYNNEI. CDR3 sequence: CARDTDTQYF. The CDR3 DNA sequence: TGTGCCAGAGACACAGATACGCAGTATTTT.

This clonotype was observed at least ten times. The chain uses TRBV5-6 and TRBJ2-1; possibly TRBD2 for D (5 bases). CDR1 is SGHDT, CDR2 YYEEEE, per germline. V lost 0 bases and J 3 bases, leaving 10 bases between the germline ends. The length of the CDR3 is 15 residues. DNA of the CDR3: TGTGCCAGCAGCTTGGATAGCGAGTACTACAATGAGCAGTTCTTC. Translating it yields CASSLDSEYYNEQFF.

This clonotype was recorded many times. V gene TRBV11-2 combines with J gene TRBJ2-5; D possibly matches TRBD1 or TRBD2 (5 bases each). The germline gives CDR1 SGHAT, CDR2 FQNNGV. Deletions cut 4 bases from V and 2 bases from J, with 14 bases between. CDR3 length: 15 amino acids. In nucleotides, the CDR3 is TGTGCCAGCAGCTACCCCAGGGACGGACAAGAGACCCAGTACTTC. The encoded protein is CASSYPRDGQETQYF.

The chain recombines TRBV9 with TRBJ1-2, with TRBD1 identical over 7 bases. There are 16 residues in the CDR3. Germline-derived CDR1 and CDR2 are SGDLS and YYNGEE. V lost 0 bases, J lost 1 base, and 6 bases stayed unmatched. The DNA of the CDR3 is TGTGCCAGCAGCGTAGAAGCGGGACAGTATAACTATGGCTACACCTTC. Translation: CASSVEAGQYNYGYTF.

This chain connects TRBV20-1 to TRBJ2-1, with 8 positions matching TRBD2. The germline CDR1 and CDR2 sequences are DFQATT and SNEGSKA (reference sequence). The CDR3 is made up of 14 amino acids. The ends lost 5 bases at V and 0 bases at J; junction bases unmatched: 3. CDR3 loop: CSAELAVSYNEQFF. CDR3 nucleotides: TGCAGTGCTGAACTAGCGGTCTCCTACAATGAGCAGTTCTTC.

This clonotype was counted at least ten times. The genes are TRBV27 and TRBJ1-1; D might be TRBD1 (5 bases). V shed 5 bases and J shed 0 bases, with 13 bases lying between them. Per germline, CDR1 MNHEY and CDR2 SMNVEV (reference sequence). The CDR3 is made up of 15 amino acids. CDR3 sequence (DNA): TGTGCCAGCAGTCAAACATTGGACATGAACACTGAAGCTTTCTTT. As protein: CASSQTLDMNTEAFF.

About this clonotype: A read error may be the cause here, since a much bigger clone is one base away. The chain carries TRBV6-1 and TRBJ1-4, with unresolved D. The germline V gene has CDR1 MNHNS and CDR2 SASEGT. The CDR3 spans 15 residues. CDR3 sequence (DNA): TGTGCCTGCAGTCTCCAGACAAGCGGTAATGAAAAACTGTTTTTT. This encodes CACSLQTSGNEKLFF.

This clonotype was observed at least ten times. The CDR3 nucleotides are TGTGCCAGCAGTTTATCTGCTGTGCCCTACAATGAGCAGTTCTTC. Protein: CASSLSAVPYNEQFF. V is TRBV27 and J is TRBJ2-1; no firm D call. This CDR3 spans 15 amino acids. Trimming pared 0 bases from V and 2 bases from J, leaving 8 bases between. From germline, CDR1 is MNHEY and CDR2 SMNVEV (reference sequence).

This clonotype occurred many times. The chain joins TRBV28 to TRBJ2-1; TRBD2 matches at 7 bases. Germline assignment: CDR1 MDHEN and CDR2 SYDVKM. The trim removed 6 bases at V and 7 bases at J, leaving 12 bases unmatched. This CDR3 is 15 amino acids long. The CDR3 loop reads CASSLLLATGNEQFF. The CDR3 region has the DNA TGTGCCAGCAGCCTGCTACTAGCGACCGGAAATGAGCAGTTCTTC. The full variable domain, rest sourced from reference TRBV28 and TRBJ2-1, is DVKVTQSSRYLVKRTGEKVFLECVQDMDHENMFWYRQDPGLGLRLIYFSYDVKMKEKGDIPEGYSVSREKKERFSLILESASTNQTSMYLCASSLLLATGNEQFFGPGTRLTVL.